This T cell receptor (beta chain) stems from a study of blood T cell repertoires in COVID-19. Repertoires were generated with immunoSEQ multiplex PCR, while TCRdb's copy carries only in-frame clones and drops some. The sample records 200,000 to 250,000 clones, over 80% being singletons. The V end was cut by 5 bases, the J end by 0 bases, with 19 bases between. This CDR3 region has 17 residues. The germline CDR1 and CDR2 sequences are SEHNR and FQNEAQ (reference sequence). The sequencing sample was made of peripheral blood. This clonotype originated in a man aged 25-45 years who had recovered from COVID-19. The chain uses TRBV7-9 and TRBJ1-1; no firm D call. CDR3 in DNA: TGTGCCAGCAGCCAACCTACCCTGAGCTCGGTGAACACTGAAGCTTTCTTT. Translated: CASSQPTLSSVNTEAFF.